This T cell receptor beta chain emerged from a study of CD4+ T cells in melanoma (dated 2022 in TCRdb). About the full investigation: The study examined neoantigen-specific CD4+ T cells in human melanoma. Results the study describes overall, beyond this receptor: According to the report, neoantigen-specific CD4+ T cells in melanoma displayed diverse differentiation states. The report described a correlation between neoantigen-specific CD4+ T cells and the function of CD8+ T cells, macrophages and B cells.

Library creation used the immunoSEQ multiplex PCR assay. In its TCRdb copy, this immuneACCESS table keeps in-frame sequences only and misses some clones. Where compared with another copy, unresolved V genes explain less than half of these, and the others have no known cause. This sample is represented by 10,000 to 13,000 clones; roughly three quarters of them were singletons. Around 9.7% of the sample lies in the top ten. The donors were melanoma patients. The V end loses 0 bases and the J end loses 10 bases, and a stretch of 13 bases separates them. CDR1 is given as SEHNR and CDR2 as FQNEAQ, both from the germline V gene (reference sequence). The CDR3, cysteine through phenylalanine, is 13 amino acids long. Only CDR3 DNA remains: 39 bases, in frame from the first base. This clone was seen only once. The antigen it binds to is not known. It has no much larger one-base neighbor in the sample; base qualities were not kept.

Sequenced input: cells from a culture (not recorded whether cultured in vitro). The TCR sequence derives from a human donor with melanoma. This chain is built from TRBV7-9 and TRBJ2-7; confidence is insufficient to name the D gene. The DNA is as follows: TGTGCCAGCAGCTTAGCCACGGCGCCCCAACAGTACTTC. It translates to CASSLATAPQQYF. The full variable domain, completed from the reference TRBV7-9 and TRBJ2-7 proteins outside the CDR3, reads DTGVSQNPRHKITKRGQNVTFRCDPISEHNRLYWYRQTLGQGPEFLTYFQNEAQLEKSRLLSDRFSAERPKGSFSTLEIQRTEQGDSAMYLCASSLATAPQQYFGPGTRLTVT.